The clone carrying this T cell receptor (beta chain) was counted many times. The data belong to a study of Graves' ophthalmopathy and Graves' hyperthyroidism. From RNA, the CDR3 regions of TCR beta chains were amplified and sequenced. HTBI primers were used in a first-round RT-PCR, which preceded a second-round multiplex PCR. TCRdb re-derived calls from the multiplex PCR reads in MiXCR, one entry per CDR3 protein. This sample has 300,000 to 450,000 distinct CDR3 sequences, with approximately 18% found just once. Diagnosis relied on clinical symptoms, serum thyroxine, TRAb, thyroid ultrasound and orbital computed tomography. The CDR3 is 15 amino acids. J lost 2 bases, V lost 5 bases, and 7 bases had no gene match. Germline values: CDR1 SGHTA, CDR2 FQGNSA.

This chain joins TRBV7-2 and TRBJ1-2, with TRBD1 identical over 8 bases. The sequenced sample was peripheral blood. The receptor's source is an adult woman with stable Graves' hyperthyroidism. The CDR3 bases are TGTGCCAGCAGCCCGAGACAGGGGAGGAACTATGGCTACACCTTC. It codes for CASSPRQGRNYGYTF.